Listed below are T cell receptor beta chains from one sample, sequenced in a study of glioma-infiltrating T cells. TCRdb called the multiplex PCR reads again in MiXCR, with one record for every CDR3 protein. The sample lists about 190,000 distinct CDR3 sequences, more than 25% occurring once. Sequencing was performed on glioma tissue, nonneoplastic brain tissue, or PBMCs (not recorded which). Every receptor here comes from a human donor with low-grade glioma or glioblastoma, undergoing nonglioma brain surgery, or in good health (not recorded which). CDR3s include the opening cysteine and the closing phenylalanine or tryptophan. The D gene is left open where the match is weak. Not all rows give a size; the values are once, few, many and, for expanded clones, a class.

j_call,d_call,clone_size,v_call,cdr3_aa,cdr3_nt
TRBJ2-1,TRBD1,many,TRBV4-3,CASSQGPLDRAHEQFF,TGCGCCAGCAGCCAAGGTCCTTTGGACAGGGCCCATGAGCAGTTCTTC
TRBJ2-7,-,few,TRBV29-1,CSVGTVDSYEQYF,TGCAGCGTTGGGACAGTCGACTCCTACGAGCAGTACTTC
TRBJ1-1,TRBD1,many,TRBV7-2,CASSFDRGEAFF,TGTGCCAGCAGCTTTGACAGGGGTGAAGCTTTCTTT
TRBJ2-7,-,many,TRBV28,CASSLRPGYYEQYF,TGTGCCAGCAGTTTGCGGCCAGGTTACTACGAGCAGTACTTC
TRBJ2-1,TRBD2,many,TRBV3-1,CASSQDAGVYNEQFF,TGTGCCAGCAGCCAAGATGCGGGAGTCTACAATGAGCAGTTCTTC
TRBJ2-1,TRBD1,few,TRBV9,CASSDRDRLYNEQFF,TGTGCCAGCAGCGACCGGGACAGGCTCTACAATGAGCAGTTCTTC
TRBJ2-5,-,few,TRBV2,CASSENSGGYQETQYF,TGTGCCAGCAGTGAAAATAGCGGAGGGTACCAAGAGACCCAGTACTTC
TRBJ2-7,-,many,TRBV4-1,CASSQERARGYEQYF,TGCGCCAGCAGCCAAGAACGGGCGAGGGGGTACGAGCAGTACTTC
TRBJ2-3,-,many,TRBV24-1,CATSGRGDTDTQYF,TGTGCCACCAGTGGCAGGGGGGACACAGATACGCAGTATTTT
TRBJ2-7,-,many,TRBV6-1,CASRPPVSYEQYF,TGTGCCAGCAGGCCCCCCGTCTCCTACGAGCAGTACTTC
TRBJ2-5,-,-,TRBV7-2,CASGSTNYQETRYF,TGTGCCAGCGGATCCACAAATTACCAAGAGACCCGGTACTTC
TRBJ2-7,-,many,TRBV15,CATSSPSRISGSSYEQYF,TGTGCCACCAGCAGCCCCTCTAGGATCTCCGGTAGCTCCTACGAGCAGTACTTC
TRBJ2-1,-,many,TRBV24-1,CATSRTVNEQFF,TGTGCCACCAGCCGGACAGTCAATGAGCAGTTCTTC
TRBJ2-1,-,many,TRBV29-1,CSVEGHFNEQFF,TGCAGCGTTGAGGGACACTTCAATGAGCAGTTCTTC
TRBJ2-1,TRBD2,-,TRBV5-4,CASSFRASGNNKQFF,TGTGCCAGCAGCTTTAGGGCTAGCGGGAACAATAAGCAGTTCTTC
TRBJ1-5,-,many,TRBV19,CASSVGRDQPQHF,TGTGCCAGTAGTGTCGGACGAGATCAGCCCCAGCATTTT
TRBJ1-5,TRBD1,-,TRBV12-5,CASSKDRNQPQHF,TGTGCTAGTTCCAAGGACAGGAATCAGCCCCAGCATTTT
TRBJ2-3,TRBD2,-,TRBV2,CASRGGSSTDTQYF,TGTGCCAGCAGAGGCGGGAGCAGCACAGATACGCAGTATTTT
TRBJ1-5,TRBD1,many,TRBV20-1,CSAREGQGSNQPQHF,TGCAGTGCTAGAGAGGGACAGGGGAGCAATCAGCCCCAGCATTTT
TRBJ2-1,-,many,TRBV19,CASSIVPRDLPFF,TGTGCCAGTAGTATAGTTCCCCGGGACCTTCCGTTCTTC
TRBJ1-6,-,many,TRBV20-1,CSAGLDREISPLHF,TGCAGTGCTGGGCTGGACCGGGAAATTTCACCCCTCCACTTT
TRBJ1-5,-,few,TRBV12-3/TRBV12-4,CASSLILGQPQHF,TGTGCCAGCAGTTTGATCCTAGGCCAGCCCCAGCATTTT
TRBJ2-7,-,many,TRBV28,CASSLNRLVGYEQYF,TGTGCCAGCAGTTTAAACCGACTGGTTGGCTACGAGCAGTACTTC
TRBJ1-1,-,many,TRBV12-3/TRBV12-4,CASSLGRGAFF,TGTGCCAGCAGTTTGGGGAGGGGCGCTTTCTTT
TRBJ1-2,-,-,TRBV3-1,CASSQGGGDYGYTF,TGTGCCAGCAGCCAAGGTGGGGGAGACTATGGCTACACCTTC
TRBJ1-2,TRBD1,few,TRBV19,CASSYRGRHDSGYTF,TGTGCCAGTAGTTACAGGGGGCGGCATGACTCGGGCTACACCTTC
TRBJ2-3,TRBD1,-,TRBV5-1,CASSLAGQLSGTDTQYF,TGCGCCAGCAGCTTGGCGGGACAGCTTAGCGGCACAGATACGCAGTATTTT
TRBJ2-1,TRBD1,-,TRBV5-1,CASSYGTGLRGEQFF,TGCGCCAGCAGTTACGGGACAGGACTTCGGGGTGAGCAGTTCTTC
TRBJ1-5,-,once,TRBV20-1,CSARKCTVSNQPQHF,TGCAGTGCTAGGAAATGTACAGTTAGCAATCAGCCCCAGCATTTT
TRBJ1-1,-,-,TRBV29-1,CSVEVGGRTEASF,TGCAGCGTTGAAGTGGGGGGGAGGACTGAAGCTTCCTTT
TRBJ2-7,TRBD2,-,TRBV13,CASSSKGLAGWEQYF,TGTGCCAGCAGCAGTAAGGGACTAGCGGGATGGGAGCAGTACTTC
TRBJ1-1,-,many,TRBV7-2,CASSARQENTEAFF,TGTGCCAGCAGCGCCCGACAGGAGAACACTGAAGCTTTCTTT
TRBJ2-1,TRBD2,-,TRBV7-9,CASSPRPGASGRMVEQFF,TGTGCCAGCAGCCCGAGACCAGGGGCTAGCGGGAGGATGGTTGAGCAGTTCTTC
TRBJ2-5,-,-,TRBV18,CASSPRTAQETQYF,TGTGCCAGCTCACCAAGGACAGCGCAAGAGACCCAGTACTTC
TRBJ1-1,TRBD1,many,TRBV4-1,CASSQQGQGNTEAFF,TGCGCCAGCAGCCAACAAGGACAGGGGAACACTGAAGCTTTCTTT
TRBJ2-5,-,-,TRBV19,CASSISAGLQTQYF,TGTGCCAGTAGTATATCGGCTGGGCTGCAGACCCAGTACTTC
TRBJ1-1,-,many,TRBV6-6,CASSYSVGVPTEAFF,TGTGCCAGCAGTTACTCGGTAGGGGTGCCCACTGAAGCTTTCTTT
TRBJ2-4,-,many,TRBV7-9,CASSQAQGGDIQYF,TGTGCCAGCAGCCAGGCCCAGGGGGGGGACATTCAGTACTTC
TRBJ1-1,-,few,TRBV5-1,CASSLVGSNTEAFF,TGCGCCAGCAGCTTGGTAGGAAGCAACACTGAAGCTTTCTTT
TRBJ2-5,TRBD1,many,TRBV10-3,CAIRPGQDQETQYF,TGTGCCATCAGGCCGGGACAGGACCAAGAGACCCAGTACTTC
TRBJ2-1,TRBD2,-,TRBV27,CASRLTPLADNYDQFF,TGTGCCAGCAGGCTCACGCCGCTAGCGGATAACTACGATCAGTTCTTC
TRBJ2-3,-,-,TRBV6-2/TRBV6-3,CASSGQAHTDTQYF,TGTGCCAGCAGTGGACAAGCTCACACAGATACGCAGTATTTC
TRBJ2-7,-,-,TRBV5-1,CASSFDSTSYEQYF,TGCGCCAGCAGCTTTGACAGCACTTCCTACGAGCAGTACTTC
TRBJ2-7,TRBD2,many,TRBV20-1,CSAQYWTSGRPQQYF,TGCAGTGCTCAGTATTGGACTAGCGGGAGGCCTCAGCAGTACTTC
TRBJ2-5,TRBD2,-,TRBV9,CASSVGLAGETQYF,TGTGCCAGCAGCGTAGGTCTAGCGGGAGAGACCCAGTACTTC
TRBJ2-1,-,-,TRBV14,CASSQNFREDEQFF,TGTGCCAGCAGCCAAAACTTTAGGGAGGATGAGCAGTTCTTC
TRBJ2-7,TRBD2,few,TRBV4-3,CASSQDNLLGVAGASPYEQYF,TGCGCCAGCAGCCAAGATAATCTCCTCGGCGTAGCGGGAGCATCCCCCTACGAGCAGTACTTC
TRBJ2-3,TRBD2,many,TRBV20-1,CSPGLASTDTQYF,TGCAGTCCGGGACTAGCGAGCACAGATACGCAGTATTTT
TRBJ1-2,TRBD1,-,TRBV7-9,CASTLQTGAHYGYTF,TGTGCCAGCACCCTACAGACAGGGGCCCACTATGGCTACACCTTC
TRBJ1-3,-,many,TRBV27,CVTARGNTIYF,TGTGTCACCGCGAGGGGAAACACCATATATTTT
TRBJ2-7,-,-,TRBV18,CASSPLKDRAYEQYF,TGTGCCAGCTCACCGCTCAAAGACCGCGCCTACGAGCAGTACTTC
TRBJ1-2,-,many,TRBV6-1,CASSEPPNGYTF,TGTGCCAGCAGTGAACCCCCCAATGGCTACACCTTC
TRBJ2-3,-,many,TRBV18,CASSPPPGRTDTQYF,TGTGCCAGCTCACCACCGCCGGGACGCACAGATACGCAGTATTTT
TRBJ2-7,TRBD2,-,TRBV6-5,CASSSGTSGTYEQYF,TGTGCCAGCAGTTCAGGGACTAGCGGGACGTACGAGCAGTACTTC
TRBJ2-3,-,-,TRBV6-1,CASTRESTDTQYF,TGTGCCAGTACACGGGAGAGCACAGATACGCAGTATTTT